The clone carrying this T cell receptor (beta chain) was picked up many times. The data are from a study of spatial heterogeneity in lung cancer. Turning to the study itself: The library had UMIs, and each TCR and UMI pair averaged more than ten raw reads.

Unique molecular identifiers, one per molecule, were present on every TCR cDNA molecule. Using its own MiXCR run on the 5' RACE reads, TCRdb lists one record per CDR3 protein. The table has about 24,000 distinct CDR3 sequences, approximately 3.3% seen once. After removal of 7 bases from V and 5 bases from J, the junction contained 12 bases not matched to a gene. CDR1 and CDR2 from the germline V gene are MNHEY and SVGEGT. The CDR3 extends over 15 amino acids. Time point in this sample: sample taken at primary tumor resection. From tumor, nontumor lung or frozen PBMC, whole RNA was taken unsorted for sequencing. Patients with untreated early-stage non-small cell lung cancer, numbering around 72, were the donors.

The rearrangement uses TRBV6-2 or TRBV6-3 and TRBJ2-7; 9 bases are a match to TRBD2. The input for sequencing was PBMCs, taken at surgery. This clonotype originated in a female donor with early-stage non-small cell lung cancer. The CDR3 protein is CASIEPGLAFHEQYF. DNA of the CDR3: TGTGCCAGCATTGAACCGGGACTAGCTTTCCACGAGCAGTACTTC.